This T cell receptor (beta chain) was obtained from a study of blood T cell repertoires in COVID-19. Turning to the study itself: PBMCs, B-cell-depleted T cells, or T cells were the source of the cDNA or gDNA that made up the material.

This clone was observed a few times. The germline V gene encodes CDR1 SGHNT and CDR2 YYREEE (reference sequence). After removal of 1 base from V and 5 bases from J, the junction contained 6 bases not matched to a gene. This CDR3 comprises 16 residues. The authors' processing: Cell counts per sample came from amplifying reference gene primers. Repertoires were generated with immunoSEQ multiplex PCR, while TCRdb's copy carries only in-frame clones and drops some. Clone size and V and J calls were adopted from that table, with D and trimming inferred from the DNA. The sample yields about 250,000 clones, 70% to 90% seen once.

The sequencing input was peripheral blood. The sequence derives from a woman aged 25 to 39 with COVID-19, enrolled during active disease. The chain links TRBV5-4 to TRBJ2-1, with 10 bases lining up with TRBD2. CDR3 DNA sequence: TGTGCCAGCAGCTTGAGGCTAGCGGGAGTCCACAATGAGCAGTTCTTC. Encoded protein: CASSLRLAGVHNEQFF.